Listed below are T cell receptor beta chains from one sample, sequenced in a study of T cell changes during pregnancy in multiple sclerosis. Repertoires were generated with immunoSEQ multiplex PCR, while TCRdb's copy carries only in-frame clones and drops some. The sample records fewer than 90,000 clones, 94% being singletons. The specimen was peripheral blood, collected after pregnancy. Receptor source: a female donor in good health, enrolled as a control in a pregnancy study. The CDR3 runs from the conserved cysteine through the conserved F or W. Each record gives: J gene, clone size, V gene, D gene, CDR3 DNA, CDR3 protein. D genes are given only for firm matches. Only part of the rows carry a size: once, few, many, or a class if the clone is expanded.

J gene: TRBJ2-1
clone size: NA
V gene: TRBV2
D gene: TRBD2
CDR3 DNA: TGTGCCAGCAAACCGGGACTAGCGCGCTTCCATGAGCAGTTCTTC
CDR3 protein: CASKPGLARFHEQFF

J gene: TRBJ2-1
clone size: NA
V gene: TRBV5-1
D gene: TRBD1
CDR3 DNA: TGCGCCAGCTCCCAGACAGGGGCAAACAATGAGCAGTTCTTC
CDR3 protein: CASSQTGANNEQFF

J gene: TRBJ1-2
clone size: NA
V gene: TRBV15
D gene: TRBD1
CDR3 DNA: TGTGCCACCAGCGGGGGACTGGACAGGGGGCTTCCCTCCTATGGCTACACCTTC
CDR3 protein: CATSGGLDRGLPSYGYTF

J gene: TRBJ2-7
clone size: NA
V gene: TRBV27
D gene: NA
CDR3 DNA: TGTGCCAGCAGTCCGAGCGGGTGGTTCTACGAGCAGTACTTC
CDR3 protein: CASSPSGWFYEQYF

J gene: TRBJ2-1
clone size: NA
V gene: TRBV6-5
D gene: TRBD1
CDR3 DNA: TGTGCCAGCAGTCGGGACAGGGGCTTTTACAATGAGCAGTTCTTC
CDR3 protein: CASSRDRGFYNEQFF

J gene: TRBJ2-7
clone size: few
V gene: TRBV5-8
D gene: NA
CDR3 DNA: TGTGCCAGCAGCTTGTTAAGGGAGGTTGGCGAGCAGTACTTC
CDR3 protein: CASSLLREVGEQYF

J gene: TRBJ1-2
clone size: NA
V gene: TRBV28
D gene: TRBD1
CDR3 DNA: TGTGCCAGCAGAAAAGCCGGGACAGTCGTCTATGGCTACACCTTC
CDR3 protein: CASRKAGTVVYGYTF

J gene: TRBJ1-1
clone size: NA
V gene: TRBV28
D gene: NA
CDR3 DNA: TGTGCCCTAGGGGCTCCGAACACTGAAGCTTTCTTT
CDR3 protein: CALGAPNTEAFF

J gene: TRBJ2-2
clone size: NA
V gene: TRBV28
D gene: NA
CDR3 DNA: TGTGCCAGCGGCGGGGTTAACACCGGGGAGCTGTTTTTT
CDR3 protein: CASGGVNTGELFF

J gene: TRBJ1-5
clone size: NA
V gene: TRBV15
D gene: TRBD1
CDR3 DNA: TGTGCCACCAGCATCGACAGGGGTGGGAGCAATCAGCCCCAGCATTTT
CDR3 protein: CATSIDRGGSNQPQHF

J gene: TRBJ2-5
clone size: NA
V gene: TRBV5-1
D gene: NA
CDR3 DNA: TGCGCCAGCAGTAATCAGGGACATCAAGAGACCCAGTACTTC
CDR3 protein: CASSNQGHQETQYF

J gene: TRBJ2-5
clone size: NA
V gene: TRBV6-5
D gene: TRBD1
CDR3 DNA: TGTGCCAGCAGTTACTCCAGGGGGCAAGAGACCCAGTACTTC
CDR3 protein: CASSYSRGQETQYF

J gene: TRBJ1-1
clone size: NA
V gene: TRBV5-4
D gene: TRBD1
CDR3 DNA: TGTGCCAGCAGCTTACAGCGACAGGGGTCGAACACTGAAGCTTTCTTT
CDR3 protein: CASSLQRQGSNTEAFF

J gene: TRBJ2-3
clone size: NA
V gene: TRBV4-1
D gene: NA
CDR3 DNA: TGCGCCAGCAGTTGGAGGGTTCGAGATACGCAGTATTTT
CDR3 protein: CASSWRVRDTQYF

J gene: TRBJ1-2
clone size: NA
V gene: TRBV4-1
D gene: TRBD1
CDR3 DNA: TGCGCCAGCAGCCGGGGACAGGGGATTGACGGCTACACCTTC
CDR3 protein: CASSRGQGIDGYTF

J gene: TRBJ1-2
clone size: NA
V gene: TRBV5-5
D gene: TRBD1
CDR3 DNA: TGTGCCAGCAGCCCCGGACAGGCGAACTATGGCTACACCTTC
CDR3 protein: CASSPGQANYGYTF

J gene: TRBJ1-1
clone size: NA
V gene: TRBV28
D gene: NA
CDR3 DNA: TGTGCCAGCAGTATCTTAGGGAGCCTAAGAACTGAAGCTTTCTTT
CDR3 protein: CASSILGSLRTEAFF

J gene: TRBJ2-5
clone size: NA
V gene: TRBV10-3
D gene: NA
CDR3 DNA: TGTGCCATCAGTGAGCGCGGGTCCCAAGAGACCCAGTACTTC
CDR3 protein: CAISERGSQETQYF

J gene: TRBJ1-3
clone size: NA
V gene: TRBV27
D gene: NA
CDR3 DNA: TGTGCCAGCAGTTCTGGAGGGAGGGCTGGAAACACCATATATTTT
CDR3 protein: CASSSGGRAGNTIYF

J gene: TRBJ2-1
clone size: NA
V gene: TRBV19
D gene: NA
CDR3 DNA: TGTGCCAGTAGTCCGAGAACCCCCGCCTACAATGAGCAGTTCTTC
CDR3 protein: CASSPRTPAYNEQFF

J gene: TRBJ2-6
clone size: NA
V gene: TRBV30
D gene: NA
CDR3 DNA: TGTGCCTGGAGCCCCGGGGCTGGGGCCAACGTCCTGACTTTC
CDR3 protein: CAWSPGAGANVLTF

J gene: TRBJ2-7
clone size: NA
V gene: TRBV5-1
D gene: TRBD1
CDR3 DNA: TGCGCCAGCAGCGTCTCGGGACAGGGCACCTACGAGCAGTACTTC
CDR3 protein: CASSVSGQGTYEQYF

J gene: TRBJ2-1
clone size: NA
V gene: TRBV5-1
D gene: TRBD2
CDR3 DNA: TGCGCCAGCAGCTTAGGCGGGAGCTCCTACAATGAGCAGTTCTTC
CDR3 protein: CASSLGGSSYNEQFF

J gene: TRBJ2-2
clone size: once
V gene: TRBV29-1
D gene: TRBD1
CDR3 DNA: TGCAGCGTAAGAGGGACAGGGCTTACTACCGGGGAGCTGTTTTTT
CDR3 protein: CSVRGTGLTTGELFF

J gene: TRBJ2-7
clone size: NA
V gene: TRBV6-1
D gene: NA
CDR3 DNA: TGTGCCAGCAGTGCTACCGACTCCTACGAGCAGTACTTC
CDR3 protein: CASSATDSYEQYF

J gene: TRBJ1-3
clone size: few
V gene: TRBV4-2
D gene: TRBD1
CDR3 DNA: TGTGCCAGCAGCCACTACCAGGGGGTCGCTGGAAACACCATATATTTT
CDR3 protein: CASSHYQGVAGNTIYF

J gene: TRBJ2-4
clone size: NA
V gene: TRBV20-1
D gene: NA
CDR3 DNA: TGCAGTGCAAGGAGGGATAACATTCAGTACTTC
CDR3 protein: CSARRDNIQYF

J gene: TRBJ2-7
clone size: NA
V gene: TRBV28
D gene: NA
CDR3 DNA: TGTGCCAGCAGTTTACCGAGGGACACCACCTACGAGCAGTACTTC
CDR3 protein: CASSLPRDTTYEQYF

J gene: TRBJ1-5
clone size: NA
V gene: TRBV5-1
D gene: NA
CDR3 DNA: TGCGCCAGCAGCGAGACTGGAAATCAGCCCCAGCATTTT
CDR3 protein: CASSETGNQPQHF

J gene: TRBJ2-5
clone size: NA
V gene: TRBV10-3
D gene: TRBD1
CDR3 DNA: TGTGCCATCGGGACAGGGGATGGAGAGACCCAGTACTTC
CDR3 protein: CAIGTGDGETQYF

J gene: TRBJ2-7
clone size: NA
V gene: TRBV28
D gene: NA
CDR3 DNA: TGTGCCAGCAGTTTTACTAGATGGAGCTACGAGCAGTACTTC
CDR3 protein: CASSFTRWSYEQYF

J gene: TRBJ2-1
clone size: NA
V gene: TRBV25-1
D gene: NA
CDR3 DNA: TGTGCCAGCAGGGACGCCAGGGCCAATGAGCAGTTCTTC
CDR3 protein: CASRDARANEQFF

J gene: TRBJ1-2
clone size: NA
V gene: TRBV28
D gene: NA
CDR3 DNA: TGTGCCAGCAGTTTCTCAGGAGGCTACACCTTC
CDR3 protein: CASSFSGGYTF

J gene: TRBJ1-3
clone size: NA
V gene: TRBV28
D gene: NA
CDR3 DNA: TGTGCCAGCAGTTTGGGGGGTAACTCTGGAAACACCATATATTTT
CDR3 protein: CASSLGGNSGNTIYF

J gene: TRBJ2-7
clone size: NA
V gene: TRBV28
D gene: TRBD2
CDR3 DNA: TGTGCCAGCGCACTAGCGGGTTGGTACGAGCAGTACTTC
CDR3 protein: CASALAGWYEQYF